These T cell receptor beta chains were read from a single sample in a study of early T cells in non-severe SARS-CoV-2 infection. Each CDR3 protein is one row after TCRdb ran MiXCR on the 5' RACE reads. The data hold roughly 62,000 distinct CDR3 sequences, with roughly 8.4% observed a single time. Input material: whole blood. The source is an adult who was a healthcare worker with PCR-confirmed SARS-CoV-2 infection or an uninfected control (not recorded which). CDR3s include the opening cysteine and the closing phenylalanine or tryptophan. The D gene is left open where the match is weak. Not every row has a clone size; where given, it reads once, few, many or a size class.

D gene | J gene | clone size | V gene | CDR3 protein | CDR3 DNA
TRBD2 | TRBJ2-5 | . | TRBV14 | CASSQTGGIRRETQYF | TGTGCCAGCAGCCAGACGGGAGGAATTCGCCGTGAGACCCAGTACTTC
. | TRBJ1-2 | many | TRBV7-8 | CASSLPDNPYGYTF | TGTGCCAGCAGCTTACCTGACAACCCCTATGGCTACACCTTC
. | TRBJ2-1 | few | TRBV27 | CASSSSSSQLGFYNEQFF | TGTGCCAGCAGTTCCTCTTCCTCCCAGCTGGGATTCTACAATGAGCAGTTCTTC
TRBD2 | TRBJ2-3 | few | TRBV19 | CASRRLAGVKDTQYF | TGTGCCAGTAGACGACTAGCGGGAGTGAAAGATACGCAGTATTTT
TRBD1 | TRBJ1-1 | few | TRBV5-1 | CASSLGQGFMNTEAFF | TGCGCCAGCAGCCTGGGACAGGGCTTCATGAACACTGAAGCTTTCTTT
TRBD2 | TRBJ2-1 | few | TRBV11-2 | CASSLGGLKLAGDFF | TGTGCCAGCAGCTTAGGTGGCCTAAAACTAGCGGGTGATTTCTTC
. | TRBJ1-5 | many | TRBV29-1 | CSVGSGASQPQHF | TGCAGCGTTGGTTCAGGGGCTAGTCAGCCCCAGCATTTT
. | TRBJ1-2 | . | TRBV12-3/TRBV12-4 | CASTLGGEDYGYTF | TGTGCCAGCACTCTAGGGGGGGAGGACTATGGCTACACCTTC
TRBD1 | TRBJ1-1 | few | TRBV2 | CASSTRDSMNTEAFF | TGTGCCAGCAGTACCCGGGACAGCATGAACACTGAAGCTTTCTTT
. | TRBJ2-7 | many | TRBV12-3/TRBV12-4 | CASRPWIADSYEQYF | TGTGCCAGCAGGCCCTGGATAGCGGACTCCTACGAGCAGTACTTC
. | TRBJ2-7 | few | TRBV15 | CATSREGWGEQYF | TGTGCCACCAGCAGAGAGGGATGGGGGGAGCAGTACTTC
. | TRBJ2-3 | many | TRBV18 | CASSPQGWKASDTQYF | TGTGCCAGCTCACCCCAAGGGTGGAAAGCGTCAGATACGCAGTATTTT
. | TRBJ2-1 | many | TRBV29-1 | CSVEDPPRNEQFF | TGCAGCGTTGAAGACCCCCCTCGTAATGAGCAGTTCTTC
. | TRBJ2-3 | many | TRBV15 | CATSRDAAGWRDTQYF | TGTGCCACCAGCAGAGATGCTGCCGGTTGGAGGGATACGCAGTATTTT
TRBD1 | TRBJ1-3 | many | TRBV29-1 | CSVGDRTRGNTIYF | TGCAGCGTTGGGGACAGGACGCGAGGAAACACCATATATTTT
. | TRBJ2-1 | many | TRBV10-2 | CASSEWTKYNEQFF | TGCGCCAGCAGTGAGTGGACTAAGTACAATGAGCAGTTCTTC